This T cell receptor (beta chain) was found in a study of CD8+CD57+ T cells in acquired aplastic anemia. The study's findings and limits: Researchers report that fewer than 35 CD8+ CDR3 sequences appeared in both patients and controls.

The germline V gene has CDR1 ENHRY and CDR2 SYGVKD. The CDR3 covers 15 residues. Trimming took off 0 bases at V and 5 bases at J, with 13 bases between the two ends. CDR3 and TCR beta VDJ profiling relied on a genomic DNA template. TCRdb recomputed calls from the reads with MiXCR, one row per CDR3 protein. Of about 68,000 distinct CDR3 sequences listed, around half were seen once; the top ten hold about 8.5%. Worth noting for this clonotype: No antigen is known for it.

This chain links TRBV10-3 with TRBJ1-1; D remains unclear. The TCR comes from a human donor in good health, serving as a control. Sequenced input: sorted CD4+, CD8+, or CD8+CD57+ T cells (not recorded which) from PBMCs. The CDR3 bases are TGTGCCATCAGTGAGTCCCCCCTTGGAGCAACTGAAGCTTTCTTT. It codes for CAISESPLGATEAFF.